The T cell receptor beta chain under discussion was sequenced for a study of cytomegalovirus exposure and HLA in healthy donors (dated by TCRdb to the late 2010s). Regarding the study in general: An earlier analysis of more than 550 of the donors reported under 300 Gb of sequence data and 117 million unique TCR beta sequences obtained from 180 million or so T cells. Roughly 5 DR-DQ haplotypes were handled as single units for association and clustering because linkage in the cohort was strong. In a later genetic analysis, genome-wide SNP genotypes for about three fifths of the 666 donors were used, and that subset was treated as a discovery cohort. Every discovery cohort repertoire had been produced on one sequencing platform. The number of typed donors differed by locus: roughly 620-640 for A, B, C, DRB1 and DQB1; approximately 520 for DQA1; fewer than 610 for DPA1; and approximately 450 for DPB1. In an earlier analysis of 587 of the donors, high-throughput TCR beta sequencing was used to judge whether each TCR beta V gene segment behaved as functional or pseudogenic. Among about 390 genotyped donors of the cohort, an average of about 240,000 unique TCR beta nucleotide sequences were sequenced per donor, roughly a sixth of them non-productive. Among the roughly 400 genotyped donors, about 83% belonged to the genetic ancestry cluster associated with self-reported Caucasian donors. To study patterns of TCR occurrence, a later analysis re-analyzed previously published TCR beta repertoires from 500 to 850 donors and added high-resolution HLA genotyping. Using immunosequencing, the study profiled T cell repertoires from 666 subjects and related those repertoires to cytomegalovirus serostatus. A separate validation cohort of 100 to 150 different subjects was used in addition to the roughly 720-subject first cohort. To predict cytomegalovirus infection status, the study combined high-throughput TCR immunosequencing, statistical association of individual TCRs with disease status, and machine learning. Class I and class II HLA loci were covered by the typing at four-digit resolution. Alongside the repertoire data, information on donor age, sex, ethnicity and CMV serostatus was compiled. Rather than drawing on any new phenotypic data, the later analysis identified candidate immune exposures from TCR beta sequences and the way those sequences occurred across donors. Roughly 300 gigabases of sequencing data and around 80 million unique TCR sequences made up an early release that covered several hundred HLA-typed donors. The aim of the study was to test whether cataloging public T cell receptors could identify signatures of past pathogen exposure. Study-level results and caveats: Linkage disequilibrium might explain the correlated functional status among segregating V segments, but an unknown experimental factor could not be ruled out. The only immune exposure information available for the cohort was CMV serostatus. When HLA alleles, especially DR and DQ, strongly co-occurred, TCR associations were difficult to assign to individual alleles. A group of highly shared sequence variants was considered likely to be a technical artifact of the sequencing pipeline. Most TCR sequences were observed very rarely across donors, whereas some public TCRs were present in many individuals. Compared with equally common non-associated chains, HLA-associated TCR beta chains in a later analysis were more clonally expanded and had lower generation probabilities. The 87-base-pair reads could not distinguish some IMGT-functional V segments, including TRBV6-2 and TRBV6-3, so those segments were excluded. The classifier was reported to diagnose cytomegalovirus status with high specificity and sensitivity in both the original cohort and the validation cohort. It was suggested by the authors that the approach could potentially be generalized to other disease states and immunological phenotypes. In vitro tests confirmed that a few of the cytomegalovirus-associated TCR beta chains recognize cytomegalovirus antigens. Because HLA typing was missing for some donors at each locus, association tests included only the typed subset. According to a later genetic analysis, donors in an Asian-associated ancestry cluster had fewer N-insertions in productive TCRs than the roughly 700-donor mean. An earlier analysis of roughly 570 of the donors showed that most TCR beta V segments appeared in productive rearrangements either about 87% or about 30% of the time, which broadly matched IMGT annotations. In a later genetic analysis, a missense DCLRE1C variant was associated with V-gene and J-gene trimming of TCR beta chains, and the association was replicated in an independent cohort. In a later analysis, several top co-occurrence clusters were reported to appear linked to parvovirus B19, influenza, CMV and Epstein-Barr virus. In a later analysis, about 16,000 TCR beta sequences were associated with specific HLA alleles at a false discovery rate of 0.05. In this cohort, only TCR beta chains were sequenced, and detectable features were limited by the absence of alpha or paired-chain data. A total of about 180 TCR beta chains were listed by the study as associated with cytomegalovirus. Presence/absence analyses assumed roughly uniform sequencing depth across donors, an assumption that may not hold. Because counts were too low, approximately 15 rarely observed V segments, including chromosome 9 orphons, were excluded from the earlier analysis of fewer than 650 of the donors. According to a later analysis, most CMV-associated TCR beta chains appeared to be HLA-restricted, and the HLA associations seemed to be driven largely by CMV exposure. According to a later analysis, TCR association rates differed among HLA loci, with DRB1 alleles showing the most associated TCRs and HLA-C alleles showing the fewest. A further reported finding was that TCR beta sequences accurately predicted the HLA-A and HLA-B alleles for most subjects in the first cohort.

About this clone: It has no known antigen specificity. Base qualities are not recorded, but no much larger clone differs from it by a single base.

In total, over 600 healthy bone marrow donors made up the cohort. At the time of sampling, all cohort members were nominally healthy, though unrecorded immune exposures were likely present. The donor was CMV seropositive and was included in the group of approximately 300 seropositive cohort members. A peripheral blood sample was provided by each donor, and peripheral blood mononuclear cells were used for TCR beta sequencing. The Qiagen DNeasy Blood Extraction Kit was used to extract genomic DNA from the blood cell samples. From the cysteine through the phenylalanine, the CDR3 covers 18 amino acids. The only DNA kept is the CDR3, 54 bases in frame from the first base. CDR1 and CDR2, per the germline V gene (reference sequence), are GTSNPN and SVGIG. V is trimmed back by 5 bases and J by 5 bases, and the junction contains 14 bases that no gene match accounts for. The receptor library was made with the immunoSEQ multiplex PCR assay. A mixture of 60 forward primers for TCR Vbeta segments and 13 reverse primers for TCR Jbeta segments was used in the multiplex PCR. Amplification of the CDR3 region of rearranged TCR beta genes was performed with a multiplex PCR assay on genomic DNA. The Illumina HiSeq System was used to sequence the amplified TCR beta libraries as 87-base-pair reads. The paper's processing steps were these. Across the 670 or so repertoires, a later analysis counted approximately 75 million unique TCR beta chains, about 10 million of which were shared by at least two donors. Raw reads were error-corrected and collapsed into unique sequences by a nearest-neighbor algorithm in which closely related sequences were merged to remove PCR and sequencing errors. CDR3 sequences were aligned to IMGT reference sequences to assign V, D and J gene segments. For a sequence to be retained, a match of at least six nucleotides was required to both a V gene segment and a J gene segment. Rearrangements were classified as productive when the CDR3 lacked stop codons and remained in frame with V and J, and all other rearrangements were classified as non-productive. Following IMGT convention, CDR3 was defined as the stretch from the second conserved V-encoded cysteine to the conserved J-encoded phenylalanine. In an earlier analysis of roughly 580 of the donors, sequences lacking an unambiguous match to a single V gene segment were excluded. An earlier analysis of around 600 of the donors classified V segments as functional when productive rearrangements were above 56.7% and as segregating when the standard deviation between donors was above 5%. A statistical classification framework was developed to diagnose cytomegalovirus status using the catalog of TCR beta chain sequences. In a later analysis, V and J genes were assigned by comparing TCR nucleotide sequences against IMGT/GENE-DB human TR gene sequences. The TCRdist pipeline was used in a later analysis to assign CDR3 sequences and most-parsimonious VDJ recombination scenarios. In a later analysis, each TCR beta chain was defined by its CDR3 amino acid sequence together with its V-gene family, and reads without a unique V-gene family were excluded. A later analysis removed several hundred highly shared, low-generation-probability nucleotide sequences to deal with suspected cross-contamination and a sequencing artifact. In a later analysis, a clonal expansion index for each public chain was calculated from normalized within-repertoire ranks of inferred template counts. Generation probabilities in a later analysis came from a VDJ recombination model fitted to out-of-frame rearrangements, and those results were checked against IGoR. Hypergeometric tests were used in a later analysis to score TCR-TCR, TCR-HLA and TCR-CMV co-occurrence, with a repertoire-size bias correction applied to the TCR pairs. In a later analysis, false discovery rates were estimated by permuting HLA or CMV assignments 20 times. A later analysis grouped co-occurring TCRs with DBSCAN, adding TCRdist sequence similarity when clustering within HLA-allele-positive subsets. Repertoires with fewer than 30,000 or more than 120,000 public chains, plus five repertoires with anomalous nucleotide sharing, were excluded from co-occurrence clustering. Here the immuneACCESS table is served through TCRdb, limited to in-frame sequences with V and J called. Missing clones are a known gap in these copies; in checked studies unresolved V genes cover under half, and the rest lacks a known reason. From that table come the V and J calls and clone size; the DNA was used to work out D and trimming. The sample table holds roughly 120,000 clones, of which 70% to 80% were seen once. In total, the top ten clones hold under 14% of the sample.

Sample: PBMCs. This chain is built from TRBV30 and TRBJ2-3; 15 central bases correspond to TRBD2. This TCR was recovered from a woman aged 45 to 65 in good health and CMV-seropositive. Here is the DNA: TGTGCCTGGTACAGACCCGGGACTAGCGGGAGGTTGGTAGATACGCAGTATTTT. This codes for CAWYRPGTSGRLVDTQYF.